The rows below give T cell receptor beta chains drawn from one sample of a study of blood T cell repertoires in COVID-19. Produced via immunoSEQ multiplex PCR; TCRdb's table is partial and in-frame only. The sample has about 120,000 clones, around 86% seen once. Sequenced: peripheral blood. The receptors shown here come from a man in his 60s with acute or convalescent COVID-19. Both conserved end residues are part of each CDR3. D genes are given only for firm matches. Clone size is stated in some rows and not others, as once, few, many or a class when expanded.

TRBV19,TRBD1,-,TRBJ2-7,CASRRDRETYEQYF,TGTGCCAGTAGGCGCGACAGGGAAACCTACGAGCAGTACTTC
TRBV6-5,-,once,TRBJ2-5,CASSRQRTVSETQYF,TGTGCCAGCAGTCGTCAGCGGACTGTATCAGAGACCCAGTACTTC
TRBV3-1/TRBV3-2,-,-,TRBJ2-3,CASSQHPGVGEGDTQYF,TGTGCCAGCAGCCAACACCCAGGGGTGGGAGAAGGAGATACGCAGTATTTT
TRBV24-1,TRBD2,-,TRBJ2-3,CATSGREGPPDTQYF,TGTGCCACCAGTGGTCGGGAGGGCCCTCCGGATACGCAGTATTTT
TRBV29-1,-,-,TRBJ1-1,CSVGGVRNTEAFF,TGCAGCGTTGGGGGGGTTAGGAACACTGAAGCTTTCTTT
TRBV6-4,TRBD2,-,TRBJ2-3,CTSSVSGSTDTQYF,TGTACCAGCAGTGTTAGCGGGAGCACAGATACGCAGTATTTT
TRBV7-9,TRBD1,-,TRBJ1-5,CASSSGQGISNQPQHF,TGTGCCAGCAGCTCGGGACAGGGCATTAGCAATCAGCCCCAGCATTTT
TRBV7-9,TRBD1,-,TRBJ1-6,CASSPGDRDSPLHF,TGTGCCAGCAGCCCGGGGGACAGAGATTCACCCCTCCACTTT
TRBV21-1,-,-,TRBJ2-7,CASSPTWGQVQRQDEQYF,TGTGCCAGCAGCCCAACATGGGGACAGGTTCAGAGGCAGGACGAGCAGTACTTC
TRBV6-7,-,-,TRBJ2-3,CASSYSVEGDTDTQYF,TGTGCCAGCAGTTATTCCGTCGAGGGGGACACAGATACGCAGTATTTT
TRBV9,TRBD1,-,TRBJ2-5,CASSVAPGGVQETQYF,TGTGCCAGCAGCGTAGCGCCAGGGGGTGTCCAAGAGACCCAGTACTTC
TRBV10-3,-,-,TRBJ1-5,CAIIGSNQPQHF,TGTGCCATCATCGGGAGCAATCAGCCCCAGCATTTT
TRBV18,-,-,TRBJ1-1,CASSPSPPRGSRTEAFF,TGTGCCAGCTCACCATCGCCCCCAAGGGGGAGTAGAACTGAAGCTTTCTTT
TRBV28,TRBD1,-,TRBJ2-3,CASSLYGQGGDTQYF,TGTGCCAGCAGTTTATACGGACAGGGAGGAGATACGCAGTATTTT
TRBV9,TRBD2,-,TRBJ2-1,CASSVAGGNEQFF,TGTGCCAGCAGCGTAGCGGGGGGCAATGAGCAGTTCTTC
TRBV6-5,TRBD1,-,TRBJ1-1,CASSYSTGAEAFF,TGTGCCAGCAGTTACTCCACAGGGGCTGAAGCTTTCTTT
TRBV4-1,-,-,TRBJ2-3,CASSHPGQPSTDTQYF,TGCGCCAGCAGCCACCCCGGACAGCCCAGCACAGATACGCAGTATTTT
TRBV19,-,-,TRBJ2-1,CASRLTHSNEQFF,TGTGCCAGTAGGTTGACACACTCCAACGAGCAGTTCTTC
TRBV6-1,-,-,TRBJ1-3,CASSEERLASGGNTIYF,TGTGCCAGCAGTGAAGAGAGATTGGCGTCAGGGGGAAACACCATATATTTT
TRBV4-1,TRBD2,-,TRBJ2-2,CASSRKEAGGVSGGELFF,TGCGCCAGCAGCCGAAAGGAGGCGGGAGGGGTCTCGGGCGGGGAGCTGTTTTTT
TRBV18,TRBD2,-,TRBJ2-1,CASSPTASGINEQFF,TGTGCCAGCTCACCAACGGCTAGCGGGATTAATGAGCAGTTCTTC
TRBV9,-,-,TRBJ1-6,CASSSQPGRVENSPLHF,TGTGCCAGCAGCTCCCAGCCAGGGAGGGTAGAAAATTCACCCCTCCACTTT
TRBV21-1,-,-,TRBJ2-7,CASSYCAGEQYF,TGTGCCAGCAGCTACTGCGCGGGGGAGCAGTACTTC
TRBV11-2,TRBD1,many,TRBJ1-2,CASSLGTGSVGNYGYTF,TGTGCCAGCAGCTTAGGGACAGGGTCGGTCGGGAACTATGGCTACACCTTC
TRBV7-6,-,-,TRBJ1-3,CASSLGTAGFGNTIYF,TGTGCCAGCAGCTTAGGGACGGCGGGGTTTGGAAACACCATATATTTT
TRBV2,-,-,TRBJ1-1,CARQGGVTEAFF,TGTGCCCGCCAGGGAGGGGTCACTGAAGCTTTCTTT
TRBV11-1,TRBD2,-,TRBJ2-1,CASSQGVAGAYNEQFF,TGTGCCAGCAGCCAGGGAGTAGCGGGAGCCTACAATGAGCAGTTCTTC
TRBV27,-,-,TRBJ1-3,CASSRGNSGNTIYF,TGTGCCAGCAGCCGCGGCAATTCTGGAAACACCATATATTTT
TRBV5-1,-,few,TRBJ1-4,CASSLYGQRWEKLFF,TGCGCCAGCAGCTTATACGGACAGCGGTGGGAAAAACTGTTTTTT
TRBV7-9,-,-,TRBJ2-3,CASSLDRTLGLDTQYF,TGTGCCAGCAGCTTGGACCGGACTTTGGGGTTAGATACGCAGTATTTT
TRBV27,-,-,TRBJ2-1,CASSPSGPQYNEQFF,TGTGCCAGCAGTCCTTCGGGTCCCCAATACAATGAGCAGTTCTTC
TRBV5-1,-,-,TRBJ1-6,CASSLAAGNSPLHF,TGCGCCAGCAGCTTGGCGGCCGGGAATTCACCCCTCCACTTT
TRBV19,TRBD1,-,TRBJ2-5,CASSFPGGGETQYF,TGTGCCAGTAGTTTTCCAGGGGGTGGAGAGACCCAGTACTTC
TRBV7-2,TRBD2,-,TRBJ2-3,CASSFRTSGKTDTQYF,TGTGCCAGCAGCTTTCGGACTAGCGGGAAAACAGATACGCAGTATTTT
TRBV25-1,TRBD1,-,TRBJ2-3,CASTPTNGGTGLVDTQYF,TGTGCCAGCACCCCCACTAACGGTGGGACAGGGTTGGTAGATACGCAGTATTTT
TRBV11-2,-,-,TRBJ2-6,CASSFVSAGANVLTF,TGTGCCAGCAGCTTTGTGTCGGCTGGGGCCAACGTCCTGACTTTC
TRBV20-1,-,-,TRBJ1-1,CSASGGRGTVTEAFF,TGCAGTGCTAGTGGGGGGAGGGGGACGGTCACTGAAGCTTTCTTT
TRBV5-1,TRBD1,-,TRBJ2-2,CASSSRQGRTGELFF,TGCGCCAGCAGCTCTAGACAGGGGCGGACCGGGGAGCTGTTTTTT
TRBV30,-,-,TRBJ2-6,CAWSVVRGTFSGANVLTF,TGTGCCTGGAGTGTAGTTAGGGGGACATTCTCTGGGGCCAACGTCCTGACTTTC
TRBV5-4,TRBD2,once,TRBJ2-5,CASSGEGREQETQYF,TGTGCCAGCAGCGGGGAGGGGAGGGAACAAGAGACCCAGTACTTC
TRBV28,TRBD1,few,TRBJ1-2,CASSLGQGYGYTF,TGTGCCAGCAGTTTAGGACAGGGGTATGGCTACACCTTC
TRBV28,-,-,TRBJ2-1,CASSLTGHNEQFF,TGTGCCAGCAGTTTAACAGGCCACAATGAGCAGTTCTTC
TRBV7-3,TRBD1,-,TRBJ2-3,CASSFGRPGGPDTQYF,TGTGCCAGCAGCTTCGGACGCCCAGGGGGCCCAGATACGCAGTATTTT
TRBV6-1,TRBD2,once,TRBJ2-5,CASSEGLEETQYF,TGTGCCAGCAGTGAGGGACTAGAAGAGACCCAGTACTTC
TRBV13,-,-,TRBJ2-5,CASSLPGEETQYF,TGTGCCAGCAGCCTCCCAGGGGAAGAGACCCAGTACTTC
TRBV7-2,-,few,TRBJ1-6,CASSLITGQYNSPLHF,TGTGCCAGCAGCCTAATTACTGGACAGTATAATTCACCCCTCCACTTT
TRBV2,-,-,TRBJ1-3,CASSEVQQLNTIYF,TGTGCCAGCAGTGAAGTTCAACAGCTAAACACCATATATTTT
TRBV12-3/TRBV12-4,TRBD2,-,TRBJ2-5,CASSFNGGETQYF,TGTGCCAGCAGTTTTAACGGGGGGGAGACCCAGTACTTC
TRBV30,TRBD1,-,TRBJ1-1,CAWSRDRGITEAFF,TGTGCCTGGAGTCGAGACAGGGGGATCACTGAAGCTTTCTTT
TRBV28,-,-,TRBJ1-1,CASSLATGGRLNTEAFF,TGTGCCAGCAGCCTGGCAACGGGGGGCAGATTGAACACTGAAGCTTTCTTT
TRBV4-1,TRBD1,-,TRBJ1-2,CASSQDPQGAVVYGYTF,TGCGCCAGCAGCCAAGATCCACAGGGGGCGGTCGTCTATGGCTACACCTTC